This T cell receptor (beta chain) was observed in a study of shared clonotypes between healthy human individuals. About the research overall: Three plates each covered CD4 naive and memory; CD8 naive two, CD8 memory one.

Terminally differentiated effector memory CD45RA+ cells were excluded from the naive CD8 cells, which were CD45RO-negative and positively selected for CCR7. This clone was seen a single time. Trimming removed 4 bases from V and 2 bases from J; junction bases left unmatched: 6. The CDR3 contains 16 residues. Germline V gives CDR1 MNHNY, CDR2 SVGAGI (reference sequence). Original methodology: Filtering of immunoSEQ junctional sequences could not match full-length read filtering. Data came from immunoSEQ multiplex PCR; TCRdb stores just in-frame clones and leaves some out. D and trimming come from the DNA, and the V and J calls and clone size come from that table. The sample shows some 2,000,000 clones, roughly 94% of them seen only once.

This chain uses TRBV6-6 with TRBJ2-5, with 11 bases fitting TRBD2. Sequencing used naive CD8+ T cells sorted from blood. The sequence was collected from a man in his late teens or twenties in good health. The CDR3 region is CASSLGLAANQETQYF. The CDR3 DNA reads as TGTGCCAGCAGTTTGGGACTAGCGGCGAATCAAGAGACCCAGTACTTC.